This T cell receptor (beta chain) is from a study of beta chain features in type 1 diabetes. Looked up from germline, CDR1 is SQVTM and CDR2 is ANQGSEA. CDR3 size: 13 residues. Germline trimming cut 7 bases from V and 6 bases from J; bases unmatched to any gene: 8. What was sequenced were expressed TCRB transcripts, since all of the isolated RNA had been reverse transcribed. The assay was immunoSEQ multiplex PCR, and TCRdb's table has in-frame clones only and misses some. The table includes about 240,000 clones, 27% detected once. Via the markers CD45RO/CCR7/CD25/CD127/CD95/CD27, stem cell-like memory, regulatory, central memory and naive CD4+ cells were sorted.

The sequencing sample was made of central memory CD4+ T cells from blood. The TCR originated in a man aged 30-40 years in good health. The chain links TRBV29-1 to TRBJ2-2; 7 nucleotides align to TRBD1. The CDR3 DNA sequence: TGCAGCGCCCAGACAGGGACGTCCGGGGAGCTGTTTTTT. This gives the protein CSAQTGTSGELFF.